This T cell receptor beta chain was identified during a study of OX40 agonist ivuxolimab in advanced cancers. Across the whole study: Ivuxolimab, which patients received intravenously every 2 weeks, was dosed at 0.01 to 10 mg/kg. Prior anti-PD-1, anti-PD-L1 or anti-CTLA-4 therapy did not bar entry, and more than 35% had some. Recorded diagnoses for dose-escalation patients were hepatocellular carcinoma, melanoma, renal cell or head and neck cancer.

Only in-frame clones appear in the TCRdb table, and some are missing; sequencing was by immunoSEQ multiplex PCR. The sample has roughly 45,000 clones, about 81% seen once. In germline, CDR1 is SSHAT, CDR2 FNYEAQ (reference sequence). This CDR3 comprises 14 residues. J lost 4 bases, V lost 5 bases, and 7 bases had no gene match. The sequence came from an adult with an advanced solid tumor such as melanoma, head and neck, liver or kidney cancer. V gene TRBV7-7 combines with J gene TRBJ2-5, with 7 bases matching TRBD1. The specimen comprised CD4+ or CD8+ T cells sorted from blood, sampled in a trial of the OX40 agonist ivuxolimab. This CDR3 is CASSQTGTAETQYF. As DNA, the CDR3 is TGTGCCAGCAGCCAAACCGGGACAGCAGAGACCCAGTACTTC.